This T cell receptor (beta chain) was recorded in a study of PD-1 blockade in classical Hodgkin lymphoma. Looking at the study overall: Patients were infused with nivolumab 3 mg/kg every 2 weeks.

Described time point: cycle 4 day 1 (C4D1), after 6 weeks of nivolumab. After autologous stem cell transplantation all patients relapsed, and prior brentuximab vedotin exposure differed between cohorts. Findings and limits, study-wide: TCR diversity in CD4+, not CD8+, cells rose significantly by C4D1. Undefined causes, possibly disease activity or prior therapy, underlie the repertoire differences.

To note about this clone: The antigen is undetermined.

Generated by immunoSEQ multiplex PCR, the TCRdb table keeps only in-frame clones and is missing some. The sample has 100,000 or so clones, approximately 90% seen once; the top ten hold around 19%. Germline CDR1 reads ENHRY; CDR2 reads SYGVKD. Trimming took off 1 base at V and 7 bases at J, with 11 bases between the two ends. The CDR3 covers 14 residues. The specimen comprised peripheral blood mononuclear cells (PBMCs), sampled before the fourth cycle of nivolumab. This chain joins TRBV10-3 and TRBJ1-5; D unclear. This receptor was identified in a human donor with classical Hodgkin lymphoma. In DNA form, the CDR3 reads TGTGCCATCAGTGAGTTTCGGGGATACCAGCCCCAGCATTTT. Translation: CAISEFRGYQPQHF.